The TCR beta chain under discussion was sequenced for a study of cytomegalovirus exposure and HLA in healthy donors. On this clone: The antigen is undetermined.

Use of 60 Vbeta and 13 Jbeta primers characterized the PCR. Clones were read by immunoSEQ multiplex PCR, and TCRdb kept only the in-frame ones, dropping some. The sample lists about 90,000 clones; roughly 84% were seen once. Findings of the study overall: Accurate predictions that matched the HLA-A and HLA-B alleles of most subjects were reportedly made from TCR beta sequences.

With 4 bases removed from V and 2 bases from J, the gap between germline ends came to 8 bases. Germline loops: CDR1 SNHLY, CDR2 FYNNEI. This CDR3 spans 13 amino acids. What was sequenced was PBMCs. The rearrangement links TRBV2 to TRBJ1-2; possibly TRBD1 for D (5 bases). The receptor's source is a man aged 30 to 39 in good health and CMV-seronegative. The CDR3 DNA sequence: TGTGCCAGCAGTGCCAGGGCCAACTATGGCTACACCTTC. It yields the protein CASSARANYGYTF. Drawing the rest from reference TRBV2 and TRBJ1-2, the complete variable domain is EPEVTQTPSHQVTQMGQEVILRCVPISNHLYFYWYRQILGQKVEFLVSFYNNEISEKSEIFDDQFSVERPDGSNFTLKIRSTKLEDSAMYFCASSARANYGYTFGSGTRLTVV.